This TCR beta chain was identified in a study of T-cell memory formation after mild COVID-19. Study at large: TCR clusters were mostly donor specific. Overall study findings and caveats: The appearance of some responding clones in pre-infection memory suggested that cross-reactive memory joined. Largely, contracting CD4+ clones fell within CM and EM, and contracting CD8+ clones within EMRA.

This clonotype was seen ten or more times. What it binds is not known. TCRdb reanalysed the 5' RACE reads using MiXCR and keeps one entry per CDR3 protein. The sample includes hundreds of thousands of distinct CDR3 sequences, about a fifth of them seen just once. Germline CDR1 reads DFQATT; CDR2 reads SNEGSKA (reference sequence). V lost 0 bases to trimming and J lost 10 bases; unmatched junction nucleotides: 8. The CDR3 is 13 amino acids. The clonotype was recovered from an adult woman who had mild COVID-19 (a few samples of this study predate the infection). Cell type and time point are not known. Sample: PBMCs or a T cell subset sorted from them (not recorded which). The chain combines TRBV20-1 with TRBJ2-5; the match to TRBD2 covers 7 bases. The CDR3 DNA is TGCAGTGCTAGAGAGCCTAGCGGCTTAGGCCAGTACTTC. Its protein is CSAREPSGLGQYF.